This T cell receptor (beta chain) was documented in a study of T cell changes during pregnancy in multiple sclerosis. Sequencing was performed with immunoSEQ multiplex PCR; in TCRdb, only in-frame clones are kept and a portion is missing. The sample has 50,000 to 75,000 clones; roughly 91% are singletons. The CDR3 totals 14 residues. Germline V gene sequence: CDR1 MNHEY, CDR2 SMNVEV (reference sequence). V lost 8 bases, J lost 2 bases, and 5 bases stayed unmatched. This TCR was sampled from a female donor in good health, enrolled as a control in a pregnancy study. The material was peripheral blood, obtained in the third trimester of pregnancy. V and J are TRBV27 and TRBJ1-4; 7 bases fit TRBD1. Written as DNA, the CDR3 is TGTGCCAGCGGAACAGGGGAGACTAATGAAAAACTGTTTTTT. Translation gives CASGTGETNEKLFF.